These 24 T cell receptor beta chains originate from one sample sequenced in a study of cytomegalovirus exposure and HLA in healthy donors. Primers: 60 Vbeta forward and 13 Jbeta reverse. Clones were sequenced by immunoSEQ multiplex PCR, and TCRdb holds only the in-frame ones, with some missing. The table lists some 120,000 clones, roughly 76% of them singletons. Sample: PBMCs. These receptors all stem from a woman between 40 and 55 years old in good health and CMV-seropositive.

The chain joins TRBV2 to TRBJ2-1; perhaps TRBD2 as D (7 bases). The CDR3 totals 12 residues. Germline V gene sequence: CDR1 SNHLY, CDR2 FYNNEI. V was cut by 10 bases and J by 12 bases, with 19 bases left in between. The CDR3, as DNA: TGTGCCACCGACACGGGGGGCCAACGGCAGTTCTTC. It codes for CATDTGGQRQFF.

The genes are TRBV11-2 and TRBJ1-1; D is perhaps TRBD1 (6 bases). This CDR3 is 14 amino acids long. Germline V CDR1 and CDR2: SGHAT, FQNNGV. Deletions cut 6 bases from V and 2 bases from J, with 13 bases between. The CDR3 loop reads CASRSTGSNTEAFF. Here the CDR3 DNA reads TGTGCCAGCAGATCTACAGGGTCTAACACTGAAGCTTTCTTT.

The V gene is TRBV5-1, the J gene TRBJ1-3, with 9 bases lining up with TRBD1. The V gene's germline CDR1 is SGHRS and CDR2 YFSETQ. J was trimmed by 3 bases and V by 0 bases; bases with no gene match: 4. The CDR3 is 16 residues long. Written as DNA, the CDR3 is TGCGCCAGCAGCTTGGCCGGGACAGGGTATGGAAACACCATATATTTT. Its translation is CASSLAGTGYGNTIYF.

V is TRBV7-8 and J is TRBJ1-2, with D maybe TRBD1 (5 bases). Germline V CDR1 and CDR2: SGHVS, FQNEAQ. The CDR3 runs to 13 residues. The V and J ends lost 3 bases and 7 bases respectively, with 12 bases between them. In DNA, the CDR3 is TGTGCCAGCAGCTTGGGCAGGGAGGGTGGCTACACCTTC. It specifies CASSLGREGGYTF.

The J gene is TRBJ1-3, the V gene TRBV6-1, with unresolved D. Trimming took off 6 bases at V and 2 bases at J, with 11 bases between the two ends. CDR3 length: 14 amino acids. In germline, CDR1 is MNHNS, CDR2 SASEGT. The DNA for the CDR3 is TGTGCCAGCAGGGCCGCAGGTGCTGGAAACACCATATATTTT. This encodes CASRAAGAGNTIYF.

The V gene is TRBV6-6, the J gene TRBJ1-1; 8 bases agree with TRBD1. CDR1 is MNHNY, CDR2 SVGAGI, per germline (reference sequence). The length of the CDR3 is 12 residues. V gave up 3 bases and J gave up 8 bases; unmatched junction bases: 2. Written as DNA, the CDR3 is TGTGCCAGCAGTTATGGACAGGGCGAAGCTTTCTTT. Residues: CASSYGQGEAFF.

CDR3 coding DNA: TGTGCCAGCTCACCACCGTCTGGACAGGAAAAACTGTTTTTT. Translating it yields CASSPPSGQEKLFF. The V gene is TRBV18, the J gene TRBJ1-4, with D perhaps matching TRBD1 (6 bases). Germline V gene sequence: CDR1 KGHSH, CDR2 LQKENI. V lost 0 bases, J lost 8 bases, and 10 bases lay in between. This CDR3 has 14 residues.

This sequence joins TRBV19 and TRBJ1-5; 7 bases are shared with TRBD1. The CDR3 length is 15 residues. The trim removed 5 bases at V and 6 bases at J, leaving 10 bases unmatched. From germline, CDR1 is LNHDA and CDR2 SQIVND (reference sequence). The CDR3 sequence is CASSPDRWGGQPQHF. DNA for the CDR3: TGTGCCAGTAGTCCGGACAGGTGGGGCGGTCAGCCCCAGCATTTT.

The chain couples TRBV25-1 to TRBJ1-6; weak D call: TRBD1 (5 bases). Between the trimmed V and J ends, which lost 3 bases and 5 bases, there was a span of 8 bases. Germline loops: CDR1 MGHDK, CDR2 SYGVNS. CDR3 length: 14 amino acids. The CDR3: CASSDDRHNSPLHF. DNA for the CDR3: TGTGCCAGCAGTGATGACAGACATAATTCACCCCTCCACTTT.

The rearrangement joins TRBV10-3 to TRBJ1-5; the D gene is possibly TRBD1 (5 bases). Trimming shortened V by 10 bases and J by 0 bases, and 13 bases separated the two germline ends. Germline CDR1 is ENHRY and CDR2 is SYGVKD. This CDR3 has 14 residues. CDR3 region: CATSSGNSNQPQHF. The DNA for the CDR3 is TGTGCCACGAGCTCAGGGAATAGCAATCAGCCCCAGCATTTT.

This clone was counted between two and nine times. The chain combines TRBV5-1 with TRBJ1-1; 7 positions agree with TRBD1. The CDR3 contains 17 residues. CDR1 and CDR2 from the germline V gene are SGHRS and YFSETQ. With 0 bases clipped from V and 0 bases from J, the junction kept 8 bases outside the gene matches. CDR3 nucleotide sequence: TGCGCCAGCAGCTTGGGTTCGACAGGGAGGATGAACACTGAAGCTTTCTTT. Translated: CASSLGSTGRMNTEAFF.

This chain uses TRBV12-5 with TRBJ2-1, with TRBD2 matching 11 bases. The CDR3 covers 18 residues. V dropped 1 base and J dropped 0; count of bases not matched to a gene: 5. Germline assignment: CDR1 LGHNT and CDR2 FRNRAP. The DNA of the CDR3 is TGTGCTAGTGGTTTGGAGAGACTAGCGGGGAACTCCTACAATGAGCAGTTCTTC. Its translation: CASGLERLAGNSYNEQFF.

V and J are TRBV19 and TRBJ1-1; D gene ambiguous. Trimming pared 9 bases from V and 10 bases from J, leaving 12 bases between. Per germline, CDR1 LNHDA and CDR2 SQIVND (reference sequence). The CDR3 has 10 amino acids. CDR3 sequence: CARAPRGAFF. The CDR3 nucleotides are TGTGCCAGGGCTCCCCGAGGAGCTTTCTTT. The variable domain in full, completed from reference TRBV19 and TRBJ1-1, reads DGGITQSPKYLFRKEGQNVTLSCEQNLNHDAMYWYRQDPGQGLRLIYYSQIVNDFQKGDIAEGYSVSREKKESFPLTVTSAQKNPTAFYLCARAPRGAFFGQGTRLTVV.

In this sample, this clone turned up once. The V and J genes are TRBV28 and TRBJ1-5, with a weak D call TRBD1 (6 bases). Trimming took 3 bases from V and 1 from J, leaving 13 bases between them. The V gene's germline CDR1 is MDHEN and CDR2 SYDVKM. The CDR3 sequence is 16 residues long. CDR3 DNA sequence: TGTGCCAGCAGTTTGACGCAGGGGACAAGCAATCAGCCCCAGCATTTT. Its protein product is CASSLTQGTSNQPQHF. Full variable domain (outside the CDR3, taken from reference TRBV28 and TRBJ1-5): DVKVTQSSRYLVKRTGEKVFLECVQDMDHENMFWYRQDPGLGLRLIYFSYDVKMKEKGDIPEGYSVSREKKERFSLILESASTNQTSMYLCASSLTQGTSNQPQHFGDGTRLSIL.

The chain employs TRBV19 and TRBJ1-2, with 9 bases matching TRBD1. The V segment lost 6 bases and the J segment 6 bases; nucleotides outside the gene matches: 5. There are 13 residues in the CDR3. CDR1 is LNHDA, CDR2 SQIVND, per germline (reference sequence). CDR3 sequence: CASSSRDRDGYTF. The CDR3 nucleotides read TGTGCCAGTAGCTCTCGGGACAGGGATGGCTACACCTTC. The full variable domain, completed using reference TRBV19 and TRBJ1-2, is DGGITQSPKYLFRKEGQNVTLSCEQNLNHDAMYWYRQDPGQGLRLIYYSQIVNDFQKGDIAEGYSVSREKKESFPLTVTSAQKNPTAFYLCASSSRDRDGYTFGSGTRLTVV.

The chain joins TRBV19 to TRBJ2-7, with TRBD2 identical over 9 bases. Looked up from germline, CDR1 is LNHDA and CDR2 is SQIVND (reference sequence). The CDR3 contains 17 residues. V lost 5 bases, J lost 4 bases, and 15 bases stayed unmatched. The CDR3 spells CASSSSGGRHGGYEQYF. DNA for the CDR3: TGTGCCAGTAGTTCAAGCGGGGGGCGCCATGGAGGGTACGAGCAGTACTTC.

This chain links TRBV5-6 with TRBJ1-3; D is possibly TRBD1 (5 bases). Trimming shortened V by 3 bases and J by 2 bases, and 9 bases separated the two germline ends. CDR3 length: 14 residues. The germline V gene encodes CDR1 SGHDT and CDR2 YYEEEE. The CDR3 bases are TGTGCCAGCAGCTCCCTACAGGCTGGAAACACCATATATTTT. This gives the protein CASSSLQAGNTIYF.

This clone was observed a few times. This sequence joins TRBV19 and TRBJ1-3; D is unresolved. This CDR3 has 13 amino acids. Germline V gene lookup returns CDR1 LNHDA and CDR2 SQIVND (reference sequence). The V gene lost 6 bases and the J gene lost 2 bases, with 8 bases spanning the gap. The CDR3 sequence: CASRVSAGNTIYF. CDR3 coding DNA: TGTGCCAGTAGGGTCTCGGCTGGAAACACCATATATTTT.

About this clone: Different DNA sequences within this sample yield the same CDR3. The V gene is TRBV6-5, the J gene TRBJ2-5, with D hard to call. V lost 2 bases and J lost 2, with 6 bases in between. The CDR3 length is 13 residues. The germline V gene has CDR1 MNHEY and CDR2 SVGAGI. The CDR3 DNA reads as TGTGCCAGCAGTTACGTACAGCAAGAGACCCAGTACTTC. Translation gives CASSYVQQETQYF.

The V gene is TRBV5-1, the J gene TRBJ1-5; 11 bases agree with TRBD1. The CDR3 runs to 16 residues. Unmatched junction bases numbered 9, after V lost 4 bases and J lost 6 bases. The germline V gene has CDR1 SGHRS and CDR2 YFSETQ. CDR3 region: CASSLGTGGVGQPQHF. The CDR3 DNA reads TGCGCCAGCAGCCTGGGGACAGGGGGAGTTGGTCAGCCCCAGCATTTT.

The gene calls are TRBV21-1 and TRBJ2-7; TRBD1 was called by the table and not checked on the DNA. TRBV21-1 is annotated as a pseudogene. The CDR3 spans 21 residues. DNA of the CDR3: TGTGCCAGCAGCAAAAATCAGGGGGGATATCAAATCAAGAGTCCGACCTACGAGCAGTACTTC. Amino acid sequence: CASSKNQGGYQIKSPTYEQYF.

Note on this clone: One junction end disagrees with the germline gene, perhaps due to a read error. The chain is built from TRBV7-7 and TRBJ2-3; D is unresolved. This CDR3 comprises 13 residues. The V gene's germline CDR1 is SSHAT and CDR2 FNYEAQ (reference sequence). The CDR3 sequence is CASSLAEADTQYF. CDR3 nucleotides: TGTGCTAGCAGCTTAGCAGAGGCAGATACGCAGTATTTT.

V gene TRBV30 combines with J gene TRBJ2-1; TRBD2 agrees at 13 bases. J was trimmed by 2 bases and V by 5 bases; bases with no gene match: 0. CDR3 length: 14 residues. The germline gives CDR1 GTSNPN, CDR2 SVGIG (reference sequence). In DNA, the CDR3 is TGTGCCTGGGGACTAGCGGGGGCCTACAATGAGCAGTTCTTC. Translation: CAWGLAGAYNEQFF.

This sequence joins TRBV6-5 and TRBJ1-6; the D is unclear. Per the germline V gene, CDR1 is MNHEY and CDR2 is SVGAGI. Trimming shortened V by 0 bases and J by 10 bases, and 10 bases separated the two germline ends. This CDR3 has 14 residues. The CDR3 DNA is TGTGCCAGCAGTTACTCGAGGGTCCGCTCACCCCTCCACTTT. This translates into CASSYSRVRSPLHF.